Shown below are 21 T cell receptor beta chains from a single sample sequenced in a study of neurological immune-mediated disorders. TCRdb re-derived calls from the 5' RACE reads in MiXCR, one entry per CDR3 protein. This table has approximately 26,000 distinct CDR3 sequences, 3.3% appearing once. Sequenced sample: PBMCs. Receptors were obtained from a young woman with multiple sclerosis.

This clonotype showed up many times. The chain joins TRBV3-1 to TRBJ2-7; D might be TRBD1 (5 bases). Looked up from germline, CDR1 is LGHDT and CDR2 is YNNKEL (reference sequence). This CDR3 has 14 amino acids. V lost 1 base and J 2 bases, leaving 9 bases between the germline ends. CDR3 loop: CASSQVGVAYEQYF. CDR3 DNA: TGTGCCAGCAGCCAAGTAGGGGTTGCCTACGAGCAGTACTTC.

This clonotype was observed at least ten times. This CDR3 reads CASSLGLSQGFAFF. The CDR3 region has the DNA TGTGCCAGCAGCTTAGGATTGTCCCAGGGTTTCGCTTTCTTT. This chain links TRBV7-8 with TRBJ1-1; possibly TRBD1 for D (5 bases). The germline V gene has CDR1 SGHVS and CDR2 FQNEAQ. V lost 1 base and J 11 bases, leaving 17 bases between the germline ends. This CDR3 spans 14 amino acids.

Ten or more counts support this clonotype. The chain couples TRBV29-1 to TRBJ2-7; D may be TRBD1 (5 bases). V was trimmed by 3 bases and J by 2 bases, leaving 8 bases between them. CDR3 length: 12 amino acids. Germline loops: CDR1 SQVTM, CDR2 ANQGSEA. CDR3 DNA sequence: TGCAGCGTTGACCCGACAGCCTACGAGCAGTACTTC. This gives the protein CSVDPTAYEQYF.

This clonotype was observed many times. V usage is TRBV28 and J usage is TRBJ2-1; 8 nucleotides line up with TRBD2. From germline, CDR1 is MDHEN and CDR2 SYDVKM. This CDR3 has 16 residues. J lost 5 bases, V lost 2 bases, and 8 bases had no gene match. The DNA for the CDR3 is TGTGCCAGCAGTTTAAAGTTTGCGGGAGGAGACAATGAGCAGTTCTTC. Its protein is CASSLKFAGGDNEQFF.

This clonotype appeared many times. The rearrangement uses TRBV5-1 and TRBJ1-2; D not resolved. The germline CDR1 and CDR2 sequences are SGHRS and YFSETQ. V lost 1 base, J lost 5 bases, and 9 bases lay in between. The CDR3 has 13 amino acids. CDR3 protein: CASSLSGMYGYTF. In DNA form, the CDR3 reads TGCGCCAGCAGCTTGTCAGGCATGTATGGCTACACCTTC.

This clonotype was recorded at least ten times. V usage is TRBV20-1 and J usage is TRBJ1-4; TRBD1 is a possible D gene (5 bases). Trimming shortened V by 1 base and J by 7 bases, and 13 bases separated the two germline ends. This CDR3 is built from 14 residues. Germline V gene data show CDR1 as DFQATT and CDR2 as SNEGSKA (reference sequence). CDR3 DNA: TGCAGTGCTAGAGGCTGGGTGGACACTGAAAAACTGTTTTTT. Residues: CSARGWVDTEKLFF.

There are many counts of this clonotype. The rearrangement links TRBV5-1 to TRBJ2-5, with TRBD1 matching 11 bases. V was pared by 4 bases and J by 5 bases, with 1 base of the junction left unmatched. Germline CDR1 and CDR2: SGHRS and YFSETQ. The CDR3 loop spans 13 amino acids. The CDR3 loop is CASSRTGGETQYF. The CDR3 DNA sequence: TGCGCCAGCAGCCGGACAGGGGGCGAGACCCAGTACTTC.

This clonotype came up many times. The rearrangement uses TRBV7-2 and TRBJ1-5, with a possible D match to TRBD1 (5 bases). The V and J ends lost 1 base and 1 base respectively, with 11 bases between them. This CDR3 spans 16 amino acids. Germline CDR1 is SGHTA and CDR2 is FQGNSA. CDR3 DNA: TGTGCCAGCAGCTTAGTGGCAGGGATGAGCAATCAGCCCCAGCATTTT. Amino acid sequence: CASSLVAGMSNQPQHF. The full variable domain, completed using reference TRBV7-2 and TRBJ1-5, is GAGVSQSPSNKVTEKGKDVELRCDPISGHTALYWYRQSLGQGLEFLIYFQGNSAPDKSGLPSDRFSAERTGGSVSTLTIQRTQQEDSAVYLCASSLVAGMSNQPQHFGDGTRLSIL.

This clonotype has at least ten counts. A read error may produce the germline difference seen at one junction end. The gene calls are TRBV10-2 and TRBJ1-5; 11 bases line up with TRBD1. CDR3 size: 15 residues. Germline V gives CDR1 WSHSY, CDR2 SAAADI. CDR3 region: CASSGGTGGFQPQNF. CDR3 coding DNA: TGCGCCAGCAGTGGGGGGACAGGGGGTTTTCAGCCCCAGAATTTT.

Many counts were recorded for this clonotype. The chain's CDR3 is CASSQDSAVYNEQFF. CDR3 in DNA: TGTGCCAGCAGCCAAGATTCAGCAGTATACAATGAGCAGTTCTTC. J is TRBJ2-1 and V is TRBV3-1; no firm D call. The ends were cut back, 0 bases at V and 4 bases at J, with 10 bases in the middle. The CDR3 consists of 15 residues. The V gene's germline CDR1 is LGHDT and CDR2 YNNKEL (reference sequence).

This clonotype was seen a handful of times. The rearrangement links TRBV7-2 to TRBJ1-5; D remains ambiguous. The CDR3 consists of 13 residues. Trimming shortened V by 3 bases and J by 5 bases, and 8 bases separated the two germline ends. Germline-derived CDR1 and CDR2 are SGHTA and FQGNSA. The CDR3 sequence: CASSLVLDQPQHF. CDR3 DNA sequence: TGTGCCAGCAGCTTGGTACTTGATCAGCCCCAGCATTTT.

This clonotype was picked up many times. In DNA, the CDR3 is TGCGCCAGCAGAGGAGGAGGCGGAATCTACAATGAGCAGTTCTTC. Translating gives CASRGGGGIYNEQFF. The rearrangement uses TRBV5-1 and TRBJ2-1, with TRBD2 as a possible D gene (5 bases). The CDR3 loop spans 15 amino acids. CDR1 SGHRS and CDR2 YFSETQ come from the germline V gene. The V gene lost 5 bases and the J gene lost 3 bases, with 15 bases spanning the gap.

Turning to this clonotype: This clone may be a read error of a much larger clone one base away. This chain joins TRBV5-1 and TRBJ2-3; D gene unclear. Germline-derived CDR1 and CDR2 are SGHRS and YFSETQ. With 4 bases removed from V and 2 bases from J, the gap between germline ends came to 5 bases. This CDR3 has 12 amino acids. CDR3 sequence (DNA): TGCGCCAGCAGCACCGACACAGATACGCAGTATTTT. Protein: CASSTDTDTQYF.

This clonotype was seen ten or more times. This chain uses TRBV5-1 with TRBJ2-5; 7 positions agree with TRBD1. The CDR3 has 16 amino acids. Germline V gene data show CDR1 as SGHRS and CDR2 as YFSETQ. J was trimmed by 0 bases and V by 1 base; bases with no gene match: 6. Here the CDR3 reads CASSLTWDSHQETQYF. CDR3 sequence (DNA): TGCGCCAGCAGCTTGACCTGGGACAGCCACCAAGAGACCCAGTACTTC.

Notes on this clonotype: A much larger clone sits a single nucleotide away, making a read error possible. CDR3 in amino acids: CSARDHTGNQPQNF. CDR3 coding DNA: TGCAGTGCTAGAGATCACACAGGCAATCAGCCCCAGAATTTT. The chain recombines TRBV20-1 with TRBJ1-5; maybe TRBD1 (5 bases). The germline gives CDR1 DFQATT, CDR2 SNEGSKA (reference sequence). This CDR3 comprises 14 residues.

This clonotype came up many times. The chain has TRBV7-2 and TRBJ2-2; a possible D gene is TRBD2 (6 bases). V was shortened by 3 bases and J by 3 bases, with 11 bases between the two germline ends. Germline V gene data show CDR1 as SGHTA and CDR2 as FQGNSA. This CDR3 has 15 residues. CDR3 sequence reads: CASSFAGGHTGELFF. CDR3 sequence (DNA): TGTGCCAGCAGCTTTGCCGGGGGTCACACCGGGGAGCTGTTTTTT.

By sample share, this clonotype is medium-sized. V gene TRBV20-1 combines with J gene TRBJ2-5; 9 bases map to TRBD2. V lost 0 bases to trimming and J lost 9 bases; unmatched junction nucleotides: 11. The CDR3 runs 15 residues. CDR1 is DFQATT and CDR2 is SNEGSKA in the germline V gene (reference sequence). The CDR3 nucleotides are TGCAGTGCTAGAGATTGGAGCGGGGGGCCGAGGGCCCAGTACTTC. Translation gives CSARDWSGGPRAQYF.

The table lists this clonotype with many counts. The J gene is TRBJ2-7, the V gene TRBV12-3 or TRBV12-4; 9 positions match TRBD1. V gave up 4 bases and J gave up 2 bases; unmatched junction bases: 9. This CDR3 contains 16 residues. The CDR3 region has the DNA TGTGCCAGCAGTTCCCCCGGGACAGGGCTTACCTACGAGCAGTACTTC. Translating gives CASSSPGTGLTYEQYF.

This clonotype was seen at least ten times. The chain employs TRBV7-8 and TRBJ1-5, with no clear D. Trimming stripped 5 bases from V and 4 bases from J, with 18 bases between. The CDR3 loop spans 16 amino acids. CDR1 SGHVS and CDR2 FQNEAQ come from the germline V gene. CDR3 protein: CASSPQERQTNQPQHF. The CDR3 DNA reads as TGTGCCAGCAGCCCTCAGGAGAGGCAGACTAATCAGCCCCAGCATTTT.

This clonotype has at least ten counts. This chain uses TRBV7-2 with TRBJ2-3, with D maybe TRBD2 (5 bases). This CDR3 comprises 16 residues. Germline V gene sequence: CDR1 SGHTA, CDR2 FQGNSA. Deletions cut 5 bases from V and 1 base from J, with 16 bases between. The CDR3 DNA reads TGTGCCAGCAGCCCAGTCGGTGGGAGCGGCACAGATACGCAGTATTTT. Translation gives CASSPVGGSGTDTQYF.

This clonotype was found many times. The chain links TRBV5-1 to TRBJ2-7; TRBD2 matches at 9 bases. Per the germline V gene, CDR1 is SGHRS and CDR2 is YFSETQ. The CDR3 covers 14 residues. V shed 0 bases, J shed 6 bases, and the junction held 4 bases outside the gene matches. For the CDR3, the DNA is TGCGCCAGCAGCTTGGTTAGCGGGAGCGCCGAGCAGTACTTC. Translation gives CASSLVSGSAEQYF.